This TCR beta chain appears in the sequencing data of a study of early T cells in non-severe SARS-CoV-2 infection. About the research overall: Bulk RNA isolated from unsorted whole blood underwent sequencing; chains were not paired. Study-level points and caveats: The study's VDJdb matching favored anti-spike CD8 responses and missed private and CD4 specificities.

Tagging with unique molecular identifiers was applied to individual cDNA molecules. TCRdb recomputed calls from the 5' RACE reads with MiXCR, one row per CDR3 protein. The data show approximately 45,000 distinct CDR3 sequences, roughly 6% seen once. Trimming stripped 6 bases from V and 4 bases from J, with 9 bases between. The V gene's germline CDR1 is SNHLY and CDR2 FYNNEI. The length of the CDR3 is 12 residues. With respect to this clonotype: No antigen is known for it.

The sample taken for sequencing was whole blood. The V call is TRBV2, the J call TRBJ1-1; no clear D. The clonotype was recovered from an adult who was a healthcare worker with PCR-confirmed SARS-CoV-2 infection or an uninfected control (not recorded which). CDR3 in DNA: TGTGCCAGCAGCAGTGGGTTCACTGAAGCTTTCTTT. Its protein product is CASSSGFTEAFF. Looking up the rest from reference TRBV2 and TRBJ1-1 gives the full variable domain: EPEVTQTPSHQVTQMGQEVILRCVPISNHLYFYWYRQILGQKVEFLVSFYNNEISEKSEIFDDQFSVERPDGSNFTLKIRSTKLEDSAMYFCASSSGFTEAFFGQGTRLTVV.